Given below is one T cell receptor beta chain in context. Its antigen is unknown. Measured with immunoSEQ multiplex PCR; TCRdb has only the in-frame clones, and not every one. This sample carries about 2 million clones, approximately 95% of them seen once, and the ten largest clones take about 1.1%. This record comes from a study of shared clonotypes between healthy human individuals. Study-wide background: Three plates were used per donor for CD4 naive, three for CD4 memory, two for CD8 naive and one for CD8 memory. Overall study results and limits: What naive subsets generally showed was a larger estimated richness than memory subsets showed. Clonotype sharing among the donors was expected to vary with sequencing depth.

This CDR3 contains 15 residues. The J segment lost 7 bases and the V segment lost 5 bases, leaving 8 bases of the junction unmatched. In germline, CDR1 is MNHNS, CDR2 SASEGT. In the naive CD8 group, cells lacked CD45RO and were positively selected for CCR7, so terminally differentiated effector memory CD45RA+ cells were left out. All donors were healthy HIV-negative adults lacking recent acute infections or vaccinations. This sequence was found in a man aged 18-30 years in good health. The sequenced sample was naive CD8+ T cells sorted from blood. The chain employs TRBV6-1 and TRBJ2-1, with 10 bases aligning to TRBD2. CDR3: CASSLAGASRNEQFF. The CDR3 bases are TGTGCCAGCAGTCTAGCGGGAGCCTCTCGGAATGAGCAGTTCTTC.